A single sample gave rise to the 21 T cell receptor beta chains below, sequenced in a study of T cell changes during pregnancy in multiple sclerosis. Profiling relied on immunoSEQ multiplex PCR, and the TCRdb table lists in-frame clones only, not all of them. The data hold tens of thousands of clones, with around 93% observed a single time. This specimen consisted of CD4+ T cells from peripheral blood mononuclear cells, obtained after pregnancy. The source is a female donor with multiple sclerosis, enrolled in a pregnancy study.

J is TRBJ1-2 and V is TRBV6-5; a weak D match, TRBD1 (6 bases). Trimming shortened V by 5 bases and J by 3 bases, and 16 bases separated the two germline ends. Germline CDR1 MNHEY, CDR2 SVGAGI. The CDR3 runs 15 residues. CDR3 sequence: CASSRWTALHYGYTF. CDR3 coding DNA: TGTGCCAGCAGTCGATGGACAGCGCTTCACTATGGCTACACCTTC.

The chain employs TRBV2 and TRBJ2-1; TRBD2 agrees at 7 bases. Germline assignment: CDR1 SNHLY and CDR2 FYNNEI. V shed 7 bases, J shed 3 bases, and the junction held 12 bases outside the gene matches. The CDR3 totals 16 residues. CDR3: CASINSGGPFYNEQFF. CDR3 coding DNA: TGTGCCAGCATCAACTCGGGGGGACCTTTCTACAATGAGCAGTTCTTC.

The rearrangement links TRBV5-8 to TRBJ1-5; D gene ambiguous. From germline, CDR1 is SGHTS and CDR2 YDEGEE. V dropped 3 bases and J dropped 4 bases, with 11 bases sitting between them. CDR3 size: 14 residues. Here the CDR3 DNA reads TGTGCCAGCAGCTCGTGGTTCGGGAATCAGCCCCAGCATTTT. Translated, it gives CASSSWFGNQPQHF.

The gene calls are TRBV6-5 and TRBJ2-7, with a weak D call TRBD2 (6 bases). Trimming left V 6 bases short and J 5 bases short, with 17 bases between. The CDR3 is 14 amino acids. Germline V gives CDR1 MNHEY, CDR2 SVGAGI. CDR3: CASRPPAGRNEQYF. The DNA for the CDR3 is TGTGCCAGCAGACCCCCGGCAGGGAGGAACGAGCAGTACTTC.

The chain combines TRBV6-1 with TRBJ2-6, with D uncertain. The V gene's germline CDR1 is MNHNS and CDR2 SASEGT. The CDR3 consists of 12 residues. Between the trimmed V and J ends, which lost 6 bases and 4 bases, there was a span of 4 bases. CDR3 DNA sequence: TGTGCCAGCAGGACAGGGGCCAACGTCCTGACTTTC. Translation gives CASRTGANVLTF.

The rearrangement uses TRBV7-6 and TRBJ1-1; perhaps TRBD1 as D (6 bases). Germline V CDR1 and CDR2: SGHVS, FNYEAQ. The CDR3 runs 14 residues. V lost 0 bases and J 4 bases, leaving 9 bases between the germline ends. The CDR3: CASSLAVRGTEAFF. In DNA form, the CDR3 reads TGTGCCAGCAGCTTAGCCGTCAGGGGCACTGAAGCTTTCTTT.

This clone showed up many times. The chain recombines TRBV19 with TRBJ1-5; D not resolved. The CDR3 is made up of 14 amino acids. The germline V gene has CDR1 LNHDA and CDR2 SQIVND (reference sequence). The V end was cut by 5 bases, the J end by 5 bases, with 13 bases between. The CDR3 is CASSLSEGYQPQHF. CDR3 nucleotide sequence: TGTGCCAGTAGTCTCTCCGAGGGATATCAGCCCCAGCATTTT.

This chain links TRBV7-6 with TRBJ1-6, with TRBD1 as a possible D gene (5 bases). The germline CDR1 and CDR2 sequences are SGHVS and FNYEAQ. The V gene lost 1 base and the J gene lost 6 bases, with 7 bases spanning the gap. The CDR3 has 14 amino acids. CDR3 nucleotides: TGTGCCAGCAGCTTAGAAGGGGTTAATTCACCCCTCCACTTT. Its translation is CASSLEGVNSPLHF.

CDR3 sequence: CASSIGANTEAFF. In nucleotides, the CDR3 is TGTGCCAGTAGTATAGGGGCCAACACTGAAGCTTTCTTT. The chain joins TRBV19 to TRBJ1-1; D gene ambiguous. Trimming pared 1 base from V and 2 bases from J, leaving 5 bases between. Per the germline V gene, CDR1 is LNHDA and CDR2 is SQIVND (reference sequence). This CDR3 is 13 amino acids long.

Here the CDR3 reads CASSQDVDQPQHF. Written as DNA, the CDR3 is TGCGCCAGCAGCCAAGATGTCGATCAGCCCCAGCATTTT. J is TRBJ1-5 and V is TRBV4-3; D is undetermined. Trimming cost V 0 bases and J 5 bases, with 5 bases left between them. The germline CDR1 and CDR2 sequences are LGHNA and YSLEER. The CDR3 extends over 13 amino acids.

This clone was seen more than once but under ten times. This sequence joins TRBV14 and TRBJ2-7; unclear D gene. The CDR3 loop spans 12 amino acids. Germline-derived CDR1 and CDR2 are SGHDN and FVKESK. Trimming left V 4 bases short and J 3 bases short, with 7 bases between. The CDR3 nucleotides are TGTGCCAGCAGCCCAGGCCTCTACGAGCAGTACTTC. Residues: CASSPGLYEQYF. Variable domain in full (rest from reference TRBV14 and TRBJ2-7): EAGVTQFPSHSVIEKGQTVTLRCDPISGHDNLYWYRRVMGKEIKFLLHFVKESKQDESGMPNNRFLAERTGGTYSTLKVQPAELEDSGVYFCASSPGLYEQYFGPGTRLTVT.

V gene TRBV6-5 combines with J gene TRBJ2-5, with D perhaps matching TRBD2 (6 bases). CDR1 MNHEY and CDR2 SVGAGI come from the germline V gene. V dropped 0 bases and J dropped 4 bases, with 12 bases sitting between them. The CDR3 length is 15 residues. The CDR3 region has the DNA TGTGCCAGCAGTTACTCGAGGTTGCGGGGAGAGACCCAGTACTTC. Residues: CASSYSRLRGETQYF.

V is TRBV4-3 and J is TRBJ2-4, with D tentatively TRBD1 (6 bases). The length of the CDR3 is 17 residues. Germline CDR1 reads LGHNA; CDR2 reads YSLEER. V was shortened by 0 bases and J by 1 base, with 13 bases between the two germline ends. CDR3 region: CASSQDSTGPAKNIQYF. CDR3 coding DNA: TGCGCCAGCAGCCAAGATAGCACAGGGCCTGCCAAAAACATTCAGTACTTC.

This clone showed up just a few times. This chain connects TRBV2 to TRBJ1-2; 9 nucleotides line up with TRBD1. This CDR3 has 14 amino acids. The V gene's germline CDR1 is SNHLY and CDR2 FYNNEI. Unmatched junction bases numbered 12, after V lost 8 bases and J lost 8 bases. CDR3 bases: TGTGCCAGCGGACCACTCCGGACAGGGGAAGGCTACACCTTC. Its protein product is CASGPLRTGEGYTF.

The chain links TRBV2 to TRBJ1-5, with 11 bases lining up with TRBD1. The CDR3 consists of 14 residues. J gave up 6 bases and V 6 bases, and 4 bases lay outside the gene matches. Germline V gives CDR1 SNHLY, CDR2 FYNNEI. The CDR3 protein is CASSGTGGTQPQHF. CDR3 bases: TGTGCCAGCAGCGGGACAGGGGGAACTCAGCCCCAGCATTTT.

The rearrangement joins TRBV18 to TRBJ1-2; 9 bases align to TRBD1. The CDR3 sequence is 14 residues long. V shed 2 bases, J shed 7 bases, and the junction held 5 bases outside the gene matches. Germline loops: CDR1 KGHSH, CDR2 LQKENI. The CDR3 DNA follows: TGTGCCAGCTCACCATTCGGGACAGGGTCTGGCTACACCTTC. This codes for CASSPFGTGSGYTF.

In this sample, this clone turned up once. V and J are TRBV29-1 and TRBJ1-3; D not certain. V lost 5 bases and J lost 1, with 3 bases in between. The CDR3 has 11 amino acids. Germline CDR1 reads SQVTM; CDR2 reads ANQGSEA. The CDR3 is CSVQSGNTIYF. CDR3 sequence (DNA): TGCAGCGTTCAGTCTGGAAACACCATATATTTT.

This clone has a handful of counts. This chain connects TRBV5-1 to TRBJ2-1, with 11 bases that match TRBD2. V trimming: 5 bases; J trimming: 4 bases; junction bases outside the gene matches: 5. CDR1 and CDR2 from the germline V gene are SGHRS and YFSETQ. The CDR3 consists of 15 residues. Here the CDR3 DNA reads TGCGCCAGCAGGGTGGGGACTAGCGGTTACAATGAGCAGTTCTTC. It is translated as CASRVGTSGYNEQFF.

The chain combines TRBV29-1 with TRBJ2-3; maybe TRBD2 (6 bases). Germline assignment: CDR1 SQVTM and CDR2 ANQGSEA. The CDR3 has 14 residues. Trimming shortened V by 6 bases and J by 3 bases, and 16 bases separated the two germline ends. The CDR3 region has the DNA TGCAGCGTCCTCGTGCGGGGAGAAACAGATACGCAGTATTTT. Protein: CSVLVRGETDTQYF.

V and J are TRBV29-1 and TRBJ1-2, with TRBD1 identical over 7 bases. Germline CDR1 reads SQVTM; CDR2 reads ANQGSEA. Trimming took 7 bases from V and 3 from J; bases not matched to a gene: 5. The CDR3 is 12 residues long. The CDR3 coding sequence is TGCAGCGGAGCCGGGACAGACTATGGCTACACCTTC. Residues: CSGAGTDYGYTF.

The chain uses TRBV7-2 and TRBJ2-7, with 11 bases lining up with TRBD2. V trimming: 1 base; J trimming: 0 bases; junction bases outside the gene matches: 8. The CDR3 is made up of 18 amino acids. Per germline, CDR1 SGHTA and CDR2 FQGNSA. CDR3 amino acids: CASSLEASGGSSSYEQYF. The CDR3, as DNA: TGTGCCAGCAGCTTAGAGGCTAGCGGGGGGTCGAGCTCCTACGAGCAGTACTTC.